These 14 T cell receptor beta chains originate from one sample sequenced in a study of blood T cell repertoires in COVID-19. Profiling relied on immunoSEQ multiplex PCR, and the TCRdb table lists in-frame clones only, not all of them. The sample comprises about 200,000 clones, around 85% of which are singletons, and roughly 9.8% rests with the top ten. Sequenced sample: peripheral blood. Receptors originate from a human donor with active or convalescent COVID-19. The donor label of this sample is uncertain.

V usage is TRBV9 and J usage is TRBJ1-2; 8 bases fit TRBD1. The germline V gene has CDR1 SGDLS and CDR2 YYNGEE. This CDR3 contains 15 residues. J was trimmed by 2 bases and V by 3 bases; bases with no gene match: 6. CDR3: CASSGRAGGNYGYTF. The CDR3 DNA reads as TGTGCCAGCAGCGGGAGGGCAGGGGGCAACTATGGCTACACCTTC.

The V and J genes are TRBV12-3 or TRBV12-4 and TRBJ1-5; D uncertain. The length of the CDR3 is 13 residues. Trimming cost V 3 bases and J 4 bases, with 7 bases left between them. The CDR3 is CASSFGENQPQHF. CDR3 sequence (DNA): TGTGCCAGCAGTTTTGGGGAGAATCAGCCCCAGCATTTT.

The chain uses TRBV4-3 and TRBJ2-3; 12 positions agree with TRBD2. V was pared by 4 bases and J by 5 bases, with 1 base of the junction left unmatched. This CDR3 has 14 amino acids. Germline CDR1 reads LGHNA; CDR2 reads YSLEER. For the CDR3, the DNA is TGCGCCAGCAGCCCGACTAGCGGGGGAGATACGCAGTATTTT. It translates to CASSPTSGGDTQYF.

The chain couples TRBV4-3 to TRBJ2-7; TRBD1 matches 7 bases. The CDR3 is 15 amino acids. Germline CDR1 and CDR2: LGHNA and YSLEER. After removal of 4 bases from V and 7 bases from J, the junction contained 13 bases not matched to a gene. This CDR3 is CASSPQTGRSDEQYF. The CDR3 nucleotides are TGCGCCAGCAGCCCCCAGACAGGGAGATCCGATGAGCAGTACTTC.

The rearrangement uses TRBV2 and TRBJ2-3; 9 bases are a match to TRBD2. J gave up 2 bases and V 1 base, and 4 bases lay outside the gene matches. The CDR3 totals 16 residues. Germline V gene lookup returns CDR1 SNHLY and CDR2 FYNNEI. The CDR3 spells CASSEVAGVPTDTQYF. CDR3 nucleotides: TGTGCCAGCAGTGAAGTAGCGGGAGTCCCCACAGATACGCAGTATTTT.

This rearrangement joins TRBV18 to TRBJ2-7; no firm D call. CDR1 is KGHSH and CDR2 is LQKENI in the germline V gene. This CDR3 is built from 12 residues. V lost 5 bases and J 0 bases, leaving 5 bases between the germline ends. The CDR3 DNA sequence: TGTGCCAGCTCAGGAGACTCCTACGAGCAGTACTTC. It specifies CASSGDSYEQYF.

This chain links TRBV28 with TRBJ2-1; TRBD2 matches at 10 bases. After removal of 7 bases from V and 5 bases from J, the junction contained 8 bases not matched to a gene. The CDR3 loop spans 15 amino acids. Looked up from germline, CDR1 is MDHEN and CDR2 is SYDVKM. The CDR3 bases are TGTGCCAGCAACCGAGCGGGAGGGCTCAACAATGAGCAGTTCTTC. This translates into CASNRAGGLNNEQFF.

The chain has TRBV3-1 (or the pseudogene TRBV3-2) and TRBJ2-7; 7 bases fit TRBD2. Germline CDR1 LGHDT, CDR2 YNNKEL (reference sequence). The CDR3 has 14 residues. Germline trimming cut 1 base from V and 5 bases from J; bases unmatched to any gene: 5. The CDR3 DNA reads TGTGCCAGCAGCCAAGCCCGGGAGGTAGACGAGCAGTACTTC. This encodes CASSQAREVDEQYF.

The chain carries TRBV4-2 and TRBJ2-3; a weak D match, TRBD2 (6 bases). This CDR3 spans 17 amino acids. With 1 base removed from V and 5 bases from J, the gap between germline ends came to 19 bases. The germline V gene encodes CDR1 LGHNA and CDR2 YNFKEQ. The CDR3 protein is CASSQAPFGGDVDTQYF. In DNA, the CDR3 is TGTGCCAGCAGCCAAGCGCCCTTCGGCGGGGACGTAGATACGCAGTATTTT.

The chain links TRBV2 to TRBJ2-1, with 10 bases matching TRBD2. The length of the CDR3 is 15 residues. V lost 9 bases to trimming and J lost 8 bases; unmatched junction nucleotides: 13. Germline assignment: CDR1 SNHLY and CDR2 FYNNEI. The CDR3 DNA reads as TGTGCCAGTCCCAGGGGCCTAGCGGGAGCGGATGAGCAGTTCTTC. Translating gives CASPRGLAGADEQFF.

The chain uses TRBV7-2 and TRBJ2-2; possibly TRBD2 for D (6 bases). Trimming removed 0 bases at V and 1 base at J, with 12 bases between. The V gene's germline CDR1 is SGHTA and CDR2 FQGNSA. The CDR3 loop spans 17 amino acids. The CDR3 DNA is TGTGCCAGCAGCTTAGCAGTCGGACTACGGAACACCGGGGAGCTGTTTTTT. This translates into CASSLAVGLRNTGELFF.

Concerning this clone itself: At the DNA level, this CDR3 is encoded by other sequences in the same sample as well. The rearrangement links TRBV6-1 to TRBJ2-6; unclear D gene. CDR1 is MNHNS and CDR2 is SASEGT in the germline V gene. Trimming removed 1 base at V and 1 base at J, with 5 bases between. The CDR3 consists of 15 residues. As DNA, the CDR3 is TGTGCCAGCAGTGAAGGGAGTTCTGGGGCCAACGTCCTGACTTTC. Translated, it gives CASSEGSSGANVLTF.

This sequence joins TRBV10-3 and TRBJ2-2; 7 bases agree with TRBD1. Per germline, CDR1 ENHRY and CDR2 SYGVKD. Unmatched junction bases numbered 5, after V lost 4 bases and J lost 0 bases. This CDR3 has 16 amino acids. In DNA form, the CDR3 reads TGTGCCATCAGTGCCCGACAGGGCCCGAACACCGGGGAGCTGTTTTTT. This gives the protein CAISARQGPNTGELFF.

This chain connects TRBV18 to TRBJ2-6; D is perhaps TRBD2 (6 bases). V was pared by 1 base and J by 2 bases, with 12 bases between. Germline CDR1 KGHSH, CDR2 LQKENI. This CDR3 region has 17 residues. CDR3 nucleotide sequence: TGTGCCAGCTCACCACTTCGCGGGGAAGCTGGGGCCAACGTCCTGACTTTC. This codes for CASSPLRGEAGANVLTF.